The sequence of this T cell receptor (beta chain) was determined in a study of T cell responses to AZD1222 COVID-19 vaccine. Here immunoSEQ multiplex PCR was the method, and the copy in TCRdb shows in-frame clones only, minus some. The sample holds some 92,000 clones, around nine tenths seen once. Findings and limits, study-wide: Targets within unmutated variant regions were reportedly found for nearly half of spike-specific TCRs.

This clone has only one observation. Its cognate antigen is unknown. The V gene lost 6 bases and the J gene lost 0 bases, with 9 bases spanning the gap. Germline lookup yields CDR1 MNHEY and CDR2 SVGAGI. This CDR3 contains 15 residues. The sequencing here drew on peripheral blood, taken on day 0 of MenACWY control vaccination. The clonotype comes from an adult in good health. The V and J genes are TRBV6-5 and TRBJ2-6; tentative D call: TRBD2 (6 bases). The DNA for the CDR3 is TGTGCCAGCAGGGGGAGGAGCTCTGGGGCCAACGTCCTGACTTTC. This gives the protein CASRGRSSGANVLTF.